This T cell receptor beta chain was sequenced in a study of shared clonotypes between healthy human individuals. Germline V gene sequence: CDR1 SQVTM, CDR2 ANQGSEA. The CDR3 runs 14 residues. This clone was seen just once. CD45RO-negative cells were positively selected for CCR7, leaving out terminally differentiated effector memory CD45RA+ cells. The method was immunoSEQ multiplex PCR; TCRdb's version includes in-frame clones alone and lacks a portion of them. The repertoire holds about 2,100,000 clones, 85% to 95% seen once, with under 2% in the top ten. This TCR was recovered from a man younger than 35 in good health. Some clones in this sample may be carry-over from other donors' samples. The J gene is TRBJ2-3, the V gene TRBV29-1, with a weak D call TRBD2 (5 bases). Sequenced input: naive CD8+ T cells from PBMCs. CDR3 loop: CTLSVGSRADTQYF. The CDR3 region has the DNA TGCACCTTAAGCGTGGGGAGCCGGGCAGATACGCAGTATTTT.